The 15 T cell receptor beta chains below were found in one sample sequenced in a study of CD8 T cells in Susac syndrome. After extraction with the RNeasy kit, 0.5 to 1 ug of the RNA was reverse transcribed using random hexamers. One entry per CDR3 protein, called by TCRdb with MiXCR from the immunoSEQ multiplex PCR reads. The sample has 65,000 to 90,000 distinct CDR3 sequences; about 94% are singletons. Sequenced material: CD8+ T cells from PBMCs. The receptor source for this set is a human donor with multiple sclerosis.

V and J are TRBV27 and TRBJ2-2; a weak D match, TRBD1 (5 bases). Deletions cut 2 bases from V and 7 bases from J, with 14 bases between. Germline V gives CDR1 MNHEY, CDR2 SMNVEV (reference sequence). CDR3 length: 15 amino acids. The CDR3, as DNA: TGTGCCAGCAGTTTAATGACAGAGGTTCACGGGGAGCTGTTTTTT. This gives the protein CASSLMTEVHGELFF.

This chain links TRBV27 with TRBJ1-1; a weak D match, TRBD1 (5 bases). V was pared by 0 bases and J by 0 bases, with 8 bases between. Germline lookup yields CDR1 MNHEY and CDR2 SMNVEV (reference sequence). The CDR3 covers 15 residues. The CDR3 DNA reads TGTGCCAGCAGTTTATCTGGGGGACTGAACACTGAAGCTTTCTTT. It codes for CASSLSGGLNTEAFF.

The V and J genes are TRBV5-6 and TRBJ1-2; D is possibly TRBD1 (5 bases). Trimming took off 0 bases at V and 3 bases at J, with 18 bases between the two ends. There are 17 residues in the CDR3. The germline V gene has CDR1 SGHDT and CDR2 YYEEEE. The CDR3 coding sequence is TGTGCCAGCAGCTTGGCCCGAGATGAACAGGCCGACTATGGCTACACCTTC. Protein product: CASSLARDEQADYGYTF.

The rearrangement links TRBV27 to TRBJ2-1; 13 bases fit TRBD2. The CDR3 totals 15 residues. CDR1 is MNHEY and CDR2 is SMNVEV in the germline V gene (reference sequence). Germline trimming cut 5 bases from V and 8 bases from J; bases unmatched to any gene: 6. DNA for the CDR3: TGTGCCAGCAGTCCAACTAGCGGGAGGGCCCATGAGCAGTTCTTC. Amino acids: CASSPTSGRAHEQFF.

The chain recombines TRBV19 with TRBJ1-1; D gene uncertain. The V gene lost 5 bases and the J gene lost 2 bases, with 18 bases spanning the gap. The germline CDR1 and CDR2 sequences are LNHDA and SQIVND (reference sequence). The CDR3 loop spans 16 amino acids. The CDR3 region has the DNA TGTGCCAGTAGTTTCCCCGTTACCCGGCTCAACACTGAAGCTTTCTTT. Protein: CASSFPVTRLNTEAFF. Variable domain in full (rest from reference TRBV19 and TRBJ1-1): DGGITQSPKYLFRKEGQNVTLSCEQNLNHDAMYWYRQDPGQGLRLIYYSQIVNDFQKGDIAEGYSVSREKKESFPLTVTSAQKNPTAFYLCASSFPVTRLNTEAFFGQGTRLTVV.

The genes are TRBV3-1 and TRBJ2-5; D possibly corresponds to TRBD1 (5 bases). CDR1 and CDR2 (germline): LGHDT, YNNKEL (reference sequence). The V end lost 5 bases, the J end lost 3 bases, and 10 bases lay between the germline ends. The CDR3 has 13 residues. The CDR3 protein is CASSYQGEETQYF. The CDR3 DNA sequence: TGTGCCAGCAGCTATCAAGGGGAAGAGACCCAGTACTTC.

The J gene is TRBJ2-2, the V gene TRBV6-5; 7 bases line up with TRBD2. CDR1 is MNHEY and CDR2 is SVGAGI in the germline V gene. The CDR3 is made up of 13 amino acids. Trimming cost V 4 bases and J 7 bases; bases outside gene matches: 3. The CDR3 loop reads CASSSSGNGELFF. As DNA, the CDR3 is TGTGCCAGCAGTTCCAGCGGGAACGGGGAGCTGTTTTTT.

CDR3 sequence reads: CASSRDRVTDTQYF. The CDR3 DNA is TGTGCCAGCAGTAGGGACAGGGTCACAGATACGCAGTATTTT. This chain connects TRBV6-2 or TRBV6-3 to TRBJ2-3, with TRBD1 matching 9 bases. CDR1 and CDR2 (germline): MNHEY, SVGEGT. The CDR3 covers 14 residues. Trimming cost V 5 bases and J 2 bases; bases outside gene matches: 2.

The V and J genes are TRBV4-1 and TRBJ1-5, with a weak D call TRBD1 (5 bases). CDR3 size: 15 residues. V was clipped by 0 bases and J by 9 bases, with 15 bases between them. The germline V gene encodes CDR1 MGHRA and CDR2 YSYEKL. The CDR3 protein is CASSQDTGLLGPQHF. CDR3 nucleotide sequence: TGCGCCAGCAGCCAAGATACAGGCCTCCTAGGGCCCCAGCATTTT.

The V gene is TRBV7-9, the J gene TRBJ2-7, with D perhaps TRBD2 (5 bases). The V gene's germline CDR1 is SEHNR and CDR2 FQNEAQ (reference sequence). The CDR3 runs 13 residues. V was pared by 5 bases and J by 2 bases, with 10 bases between. The CDR3, as DNA: TGTGCCAGCAGCATCTCCGGGACCTACGAGCAGTACTTC. Encoded protein: CASSISGTYEQYF.

The rearrangement uses TRBV5-1 and TRBJ1-2; weak D call: TRBD1 (6 bases). V was trimmed by 0 bases and J by 4 bases, leaving 16 bases between them. Per the germline V gene, CDR1 is SGHRS and CDR2 is YFSETQ. CDR3 length equals 16 residues. This CDR3 is CASSLAQTGPLYGYTF. The CDR3 DNA reads TGCGCCAGCAGCTTGGCCCAGACAGGTCCCCTCTATGGCTACACCTTC.

The J gene is TRBJ2-5, the V gene TRBV13; no clear D gene. This CDR3 spans 12 amino acids. Germline CDR1 reads PRHDT; CDR2 reads FYEKMQ (reference sequence). V lost 4 bases and J 4 bases, leaving 7 bases between the germline ends. The CDR3 loop is CASSYPGETQYF. CDR3 coding DNA: TGTGCCAGCAGCTATCCGGGAGAGACCCAGTACTTC.

V is TRBV29-1 and J is TRBJ1-4; 8 positions agree with TRBD1. The CDR3 is 14 amino acids. Trimming took 4 bases from V and 6 from J; bases not matched to a gene: 7. Germline assignment: CDR1 SQVTM and CDR2 ANQGSEA. CDR3 protein: CSVGGDRSYEKLFF. The DNA of the CDR3 is TGCAGCGTTGGGGGGGACAGGAGCTATGAAAAACTGTTTTTT.

The chain links TRBV12-5 to TRBJ2-1; D uncertain. V gave up 3 bases and J gave up 10 bases, with 7 bases separating them. The CDR3 sequence is 11 residues long. Germline lookup yields CDR1 LGHNT and CDR2 FRNRAP. Here the CDR3 reads CASGFIQEQFF. The CDR3 DNA reads TGTGCTAGTGGTTTCATTCAAGAGCAGTTCTTC.

The chain carries TRBV2 and TRBJ1-1; D is perhaps TRBD1 (5 bases). The CDR3 extends over 12 amino acids. Germline V gene sequence: CDR1 SNHLY, CDR2 FYNNEI. CDR3 loop: CGEGRGGTEAFF. The CDR3 region has the DNA TGTGGAGAGGGGCGGGGAGGCACTGAAGCTTTCTTT.